The sequence of this T cell receptor (beta chain) was determined in a study of identical twins. Study-wide results and caveats: Weaker excess sharing between twins was seen in beta out-of-frame sequences. Out-of-frame alpha sequences shared between twins exhibited an excess of low generation probability.

This CDR3 has 17 amino acids. The germline V gene encodes CDR1 SGHRS and CDR2 YFSETQ. V lost 3 bases and J lost 0; bases outside the gene matches: 6. TCRdb recomputed calls from the 5' RACE reads with MiXCR, one row per CDR3 protein. The sample shows 350,000 to 600,000 distinct CDR3 sequences, about 14% of them seen only once. As for this clonotype: Its target is unknown.

A further study also used this sample, focusing on yellow fever vaccine responses in identical twins.

The material sequenced was CD4+ T cells sorted from blood. The chain links TRBV5-1 to TRBJ2-3; 11 positions match TRBD2. The source of this sequence is a woman younger than 35 in good health. The CDR3 loop reads CASSWPIAGGSTDTQYF. As DNA, the CDR3 is TGCGCCAGCAGCTGGCCCATAGCGGGAGGGAGCACAGATACGCAGTATTTT.